This T cell receptor beta chain was retrieved from a study of early T cells in non-severe SARS-CoV-2 infection. Study context: The sequenced material was bulk RNA from unsorted whole blood, and its chains were unpaired. Study results and caveats: A preference for anti-spike CD8 responses marked VDJdb matching, which missed private and CD4 specificities.

Individual cDNA molecules received unique molecular identifiers. TCRdb re-analysed the 5' RACE reads in MiXCR, keeping a single row per CDR3 protein. The sample shows 26,000 or so distinct CDR3 sequences, less than 7% of them seen only once. The CDR3 runs to 15 residues. Germline CDR1 and CDR2: PRHDT and FYEKMQ (reference sequence). After removal of 4 bases from V and 10 bases from J, the junction contained 9 bases not matched to a gene. Note on this clonotype: Its antigen is not known.

The TCR comes from an adult who was a healthcare worker with PCR-confirmed SARS-CoV-2 infection or an uninfected control (not recorded which). Sequenced input: whole blood. This chain uses TRBV13 with TRBJ1-6; TRBD1 aligns across 8 bases. CDR3 in DNA: TGTGCCAGCAGCTACTACGGACAGGGCGGGTCACCCCTCCACTTT. This codes for CASSYYGQGGSPLHF.